These T cell receptor beta chains were read from a single sample in a study of identical twins. One entry per CDR3 protein results from TCRdb running MiXCR on the 5' RACE reads. Among some 500,000 distinct CDR3 sequences, 14% were seen once, and the ten largest hold 0.5% to 0.65%. These sequences were also reported in another study, on yellow fever vaccine responses in identical twins.

Sequencing was performed on CD4+ T cells sorted from blood. The receptors stem from a woman in her late teens or twenties in good health. Both conserved end residues are part of each CDR3. The D gene is left open where the match is weak. The size entry is marked missing in some rows and otherwise reads once, few, many or a size class.

V gene	clone size	J gene	D gene	CDR3 protein	CDR3 DNA
TRBV7-9	few	TRBJ2-7	-	CASSLDGGRPEQYF	TGTGCCAGCAGCTTAGATGGGGGGCGCCCCGAGCAGTACTTC
TRBV4-3	-	TRBJ1-4	TRBD1	CASSQATGVDEKLFF	TGCGCCAGCAGCCAAGCGACAGGGGTGGACGAAAAACTGTTTTTT
TRBV11-3	-	TRBJ2-2	TRBD2	CASSLALAGKTGELFF	TGTGCCAGCAGCTTAGCCCTAGCGGGGAAAACCGGGGAGCTGTTTTTT
TRBV12-3/TRBV12-4	many	TRBJ2-7	TRBD2	CASSPRLAAYEQYF	TGTGCCAGCAGTCCGCGACTAGCGGCCTACGAGCAGTACTTC
TRBV7-2	few	TRBJ2-1	TRBD2	CASSPTSGSLYNEQFF	TGTGCCAGCAGCCCTACTAGCGGGAGTTTATACAATGAGCAGTTCTTC
TRBV6-5	-	TRBJ2-2	-	CASSYDKGSGAGELFF	TGTGCCAGCAGTTACGATAAAGGGAGTGGGGCCGGGGAGCTGTTTTTT
TRBV7-2	few	TRBJ2-2	-	CASSPTAGIPTGELFF	TGTGCCAGCAGCCCGACTGCCGGGATCCCCACCGGGGAGCTGTTTTTT
TRBV12-3/TRBV12-4	few	TRBJ1-2	-	CASINGGMRYGYTF	TGTGCCAGCATCAACGGGGGGATGCGCTATGGCTACACCTTC
TRBV5-6	-	TRBJ2-3	-	CASSLLSDDTDTQYF	TGTGCCAGCAGCTTGTTGAGCGACGACACAGATACGCAGTATTTT
TRBV29-1	-	TRBJ2-6	TRBD1	CSVLPRGTASGANVLTF	TGCAGCGTACTCCCCCGAGGGACAGCCTCTGGGGCCAACGTCCTGACTTTC
TRBV6-2/TRBV6-3	-	TRBJ2-7	-	CASSYSRFTAFYEQYF	TGTGCCAGCAGTTACTCGAGGTTCACAGCTTTCTACGAGCAGTACTTC
TRBV7-9	few	TRBJ2-3	-	CASSLYSGSGTDTQYF	TGTGCCAGCAGCTTGTATAGCGGAAGCGGCACAGATACGCAGTATTTT
TRBV4-2	many	TRBJ2-3	TRBD2	CASSQEGGSTDTQYF	TGTGCCAGCAGCCAAGAGGGGGGGAGCACAGATACGCAGTATTTT
TRBV6-5	-	TRBJ2-7	-	CASSYSAGADYEQYF	TGTGCCAGCAGTTACTCGGCAGGGGCGGACTACGAGCAGTACTTC
TRBV6-5	once	TRBJ2-7	-	CASSYRKESYEQYF	TGTGCCAGCAGTTACCGCAAGGAGTCCTACGAGCAGTACTTC
TRBV9	-	TRBJ2-7	-	CASSVGQGWTYEQYF	TGTGCCAGCAGCGTAGGGCAGGGGTGGACCTACGAGCAGTACTTC
TRBV5-1	few	TRBJ2-7	-	CASTPLGKGGYEQYF	TGCGCCAGCACCCCCTTGGGCAAGGGTGGGTACGAGCAGTACTTC
TRBV7-2	few	TRBJ2-7	-	CASSPGLVFNEQYF	TGTGCCAGCAGTCCCGGGCTAGTTTTTAACGAGCAGTACTTC
TRBV20-1	many	TRBJ2-5	TRBD1	CSARDRGQETQYF	TGCAGTGCTAGGGACAGGGGCCAAGAGACCCAGTACTTC
TRBV5-1	few	TRBJ2-5	-	CASSYERTDQETQYF	TGCGCCAGCAGCTACGAAAGGACAGACCAAGAGACCCAGTACTTC
TRBV6-2/TRBV6-3	-	TRBJ2-2	TRBD2	CASSYILAGNTGELFF	TGTGCCAGCAGTTACATCCTAGCGGGTAACACCGGGGAGCTGTTTTTT
TRBV6-7	few	TRBJ1-5	-	CASRGGVGHSSEGQHF	TGTGCCAGCAGGGGGGGGGTTGGACATTCTTCGGAGGGACAGCATTTT
TRBV28	few	TRBJ2-3	TRBD1	CASSPRDRPTDTQYF	TGTGCCAGCAGCCCCCGGGACAGGCCCACAGATACGCAGTATTTT
TRBV29-1	few	TRBJ2-1	-	CSVAGQNEQFF	TGCAGCGTTGCGGGGCAAAATGAGCAGTTCTTC
TRBV6-1	few	TRBJ2-1	-	CASSTTGTFSYNEQFF	TGTGCCAGCAGCACGACCGGGACTTTCTCCTACAATGAGCAGTTCTTC
TRBV7-2	few	TRBJ2-1	-	CASSLVLWYNEQFF	TGTGCCAGCAGCTTAGTCTTGTGGTACAATGAGCAGTTCTTC
TRBV7-2	few	TRBJ2-3	-	CASSLILGNTDTQYF	TGTGCCAGCAGCTTAATACTAGGCAATACAGATACGCAGTATTTT
TRBV4-2	many	TRBJ1-5	-	CASSQGQGPNQPQHF	TGTGCCAGCAGCCAAGGTCAGGGTCCCAATCAGCCCCAGCATTTT
TRBV5-1	many	TRBJ2-7	-	CASSREQDYWDEQYF	TGCGCCAGCAGCCGCGAACAGGATTATTGGGACGAGCAGTACTTC
TRBV27	few	TRBJ2-7	TRBD2	CASSLSGLAILPYEQYF	TGTGCCAGCAGTTTATCTGGACTAGCGATTCTGCCCTACGAGCAGTACTTC
TRBV14	few	TRBJ2-2	-	CASSQVRAGELFF	TGTGCCAGCAGCCAAGTACGAGCCGGGGAGCTGTTTTTT
TRBV18	-	TRBJ2-1	TRBD2	CASSPIGEGNEQFF	TGTGCCAGCTCCCCGATCGGGGAGGGCAATGAGCAGTTCTTC
TRBV24-1	-	TRBJ2-1	-	CATSDRGLNQYNEQFF	TGTGCCACCAGTGACCGCGGACTGAACCAATACAATGAGCAGTTCTTC
TRBV29-1	few	TRBJ2-5	TRBD2	CSAWGTSRQETQYF	TGCAGCGCATGGGGGACTAGCCGCCAAGAGACCCAGTACTTC
TRBV4-1	few	TRBJ2-6	-	CASSLDGSFGANVLTF	TGCGCCAGCAGCTTGGACGGGTCTTTTGGGGCCAACGTCCTGACTTTC
TRBV29-1	-	TRBJ2-1	-	CSVVGSAGQFF	TGCAGCGTTGTAGGATCCGCGGGGCAGTTCTTC
TRBV4-3	many	TRBJ2-7	-	CASSQITFGDGYEQYF	TGCGCCAGCAGCCAGATAACCTTTGGGGACGGCTACGAGCAGTACTTC